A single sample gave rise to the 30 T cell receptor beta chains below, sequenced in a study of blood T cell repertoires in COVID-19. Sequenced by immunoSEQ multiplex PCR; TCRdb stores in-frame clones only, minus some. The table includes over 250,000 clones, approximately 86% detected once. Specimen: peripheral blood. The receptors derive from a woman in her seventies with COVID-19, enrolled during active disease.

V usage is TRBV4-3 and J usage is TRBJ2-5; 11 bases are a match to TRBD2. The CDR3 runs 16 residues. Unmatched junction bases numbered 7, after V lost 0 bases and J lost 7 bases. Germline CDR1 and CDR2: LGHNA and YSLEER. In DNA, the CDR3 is TGCGCCAGCAGCCAAGAAGGACTAGCGGGCGGGGGGACCCAGTACTTC. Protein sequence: CASSQEGLAGGGTQYF.

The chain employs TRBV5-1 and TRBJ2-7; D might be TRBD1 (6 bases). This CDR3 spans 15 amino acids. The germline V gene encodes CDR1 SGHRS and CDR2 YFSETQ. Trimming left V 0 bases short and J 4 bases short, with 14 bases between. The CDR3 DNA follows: TGCGCCAGCAGCTTGGAAGGCAGGGGATGGTACGAGCAGTACTTC. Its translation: CASSLEGRGWYEQYF.

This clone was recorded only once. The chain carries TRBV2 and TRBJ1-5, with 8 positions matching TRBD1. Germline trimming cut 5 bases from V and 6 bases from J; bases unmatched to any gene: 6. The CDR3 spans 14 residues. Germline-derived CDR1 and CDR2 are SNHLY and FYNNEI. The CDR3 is CASSPGGVGQPQHF. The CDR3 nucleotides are TGTGCCAGCAGTCCAGGGGGCGTGGGTCAGCCCCAGCATTTT.

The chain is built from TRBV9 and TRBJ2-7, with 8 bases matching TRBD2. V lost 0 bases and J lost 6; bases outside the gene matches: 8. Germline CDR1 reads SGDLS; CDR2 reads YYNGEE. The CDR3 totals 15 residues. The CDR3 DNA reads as TGTGCCAGCAGCGTAGGGGCGGGGGGTAAGTCCGAGCAGTACTTC. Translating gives CASSVGAGGKSEQYF.

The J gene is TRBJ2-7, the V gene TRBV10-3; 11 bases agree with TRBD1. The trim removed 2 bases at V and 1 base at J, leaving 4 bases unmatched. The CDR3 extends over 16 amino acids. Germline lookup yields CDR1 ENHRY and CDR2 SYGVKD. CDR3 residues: CAISENGTGGSYEQYF. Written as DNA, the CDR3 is TGTGCCATCAGTGAGAATGGGACAGGGGGATCCTACGAGCAGTACTTC.

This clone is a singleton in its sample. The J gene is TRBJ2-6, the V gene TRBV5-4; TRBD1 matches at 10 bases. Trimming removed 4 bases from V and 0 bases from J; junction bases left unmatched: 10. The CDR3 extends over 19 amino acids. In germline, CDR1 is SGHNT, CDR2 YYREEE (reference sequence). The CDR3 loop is CASSATGGGRISGANVLTF. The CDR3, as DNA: TGTGCCAGCAGCGCGACAGGGGGCGGTAGGATCTCTGGGGCCAACGTCCTGACTTTC.

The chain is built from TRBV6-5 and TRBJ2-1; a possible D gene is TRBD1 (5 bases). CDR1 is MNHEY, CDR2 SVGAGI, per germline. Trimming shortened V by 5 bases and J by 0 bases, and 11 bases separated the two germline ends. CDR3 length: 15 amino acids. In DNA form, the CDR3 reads TGTGCCAGCAGTACCCAGGGATCCTCCTACAATGAGCAGTTCTTC. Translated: CASSTQGSSYNEQFF.

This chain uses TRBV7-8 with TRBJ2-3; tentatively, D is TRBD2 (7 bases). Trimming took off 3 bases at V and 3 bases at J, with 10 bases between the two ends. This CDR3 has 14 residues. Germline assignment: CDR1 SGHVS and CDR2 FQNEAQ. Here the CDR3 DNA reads TGTGCCAGCAGCTTGAGGGGGGGGACAGATACGCAGTATTTT. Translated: CASSLRGGTDTQYF. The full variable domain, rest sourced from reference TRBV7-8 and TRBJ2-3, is GAGVSQSPRYKVAKRGQDVALRCDPISGHVSLFWYQQALGQGPEFLTYFQNEAQLDKSGLPSDRFFAERPEGSVSTLKIQRTQQEDSAVYLCASSLRGGTDTQYFGPGTRLTVL.

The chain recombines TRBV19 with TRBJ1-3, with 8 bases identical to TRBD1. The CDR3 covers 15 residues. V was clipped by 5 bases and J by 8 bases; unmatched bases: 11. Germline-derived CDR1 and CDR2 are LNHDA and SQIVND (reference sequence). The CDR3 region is CASSQPGQGEYTIYF. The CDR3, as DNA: TGTGCCAGTAGTCAGCCTGGACAGGGCGAGTACACCATATATTTT.

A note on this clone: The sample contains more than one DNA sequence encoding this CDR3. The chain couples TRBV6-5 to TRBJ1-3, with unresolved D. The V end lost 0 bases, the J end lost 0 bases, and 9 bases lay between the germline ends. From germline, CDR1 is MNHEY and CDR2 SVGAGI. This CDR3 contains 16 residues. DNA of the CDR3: TGTGCCAGCAGTTACTCGCCGCTGAGCTCTGGAAACACCATATATTTT. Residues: CASSYSPLSSGNTIYF.

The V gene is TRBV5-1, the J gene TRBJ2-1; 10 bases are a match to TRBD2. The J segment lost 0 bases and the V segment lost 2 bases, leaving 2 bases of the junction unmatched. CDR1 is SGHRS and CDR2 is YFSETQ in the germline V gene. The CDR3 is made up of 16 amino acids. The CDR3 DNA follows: TGCGCCAGCAGCTTCAGCGGGGGGGCCTCCTACAATGAGCAGTTCTTC. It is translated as CASSFSGGASYNEQFF. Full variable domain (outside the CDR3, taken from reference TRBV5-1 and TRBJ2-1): KAGVTQTPRYLIKTRGQQVTLSCSPISGHRSVSWYQQTPGQGLQFLFEYFSETQRNKGNFPGRFSGRQFSNSRSEMNVSTLELGDSALYLCASSFSGGASYNEQFFGPGTRLTVL.

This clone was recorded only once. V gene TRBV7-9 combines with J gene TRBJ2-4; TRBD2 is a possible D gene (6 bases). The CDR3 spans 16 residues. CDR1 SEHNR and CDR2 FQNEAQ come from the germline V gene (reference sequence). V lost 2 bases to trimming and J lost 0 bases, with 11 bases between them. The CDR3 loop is CASSLSGDLAKNIQYF. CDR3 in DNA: TGTGCCAGCAGCTTATCGGGGGACCTAGCCAAAAACATTCAGTACTTC.

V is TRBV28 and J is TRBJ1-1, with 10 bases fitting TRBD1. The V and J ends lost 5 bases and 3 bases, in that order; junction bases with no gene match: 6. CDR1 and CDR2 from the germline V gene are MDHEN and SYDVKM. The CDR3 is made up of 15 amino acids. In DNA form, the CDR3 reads TGTGCCAGCAGTACGGCCGGGACAGGGGACACTGAAGCTTTCTTT. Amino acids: CASSTAGTGDTEAFF.

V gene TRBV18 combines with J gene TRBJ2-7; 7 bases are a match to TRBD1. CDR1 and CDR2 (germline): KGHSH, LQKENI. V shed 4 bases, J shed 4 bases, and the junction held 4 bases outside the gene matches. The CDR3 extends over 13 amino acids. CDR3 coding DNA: TGTGCCAGCTCACTCCGGGACAGTTACGAGCAGTACTTC. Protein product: CASSLRDSYEQYF.

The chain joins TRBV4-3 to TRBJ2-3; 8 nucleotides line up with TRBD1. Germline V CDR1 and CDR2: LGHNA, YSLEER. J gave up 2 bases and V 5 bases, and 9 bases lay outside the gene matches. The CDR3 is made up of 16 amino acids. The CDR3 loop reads CASSYRDRPFTDTQYF. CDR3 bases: TGCGCCAGCAGCTATCGGGACAGGCCCTTCACAGATACGCAGTATTTT.

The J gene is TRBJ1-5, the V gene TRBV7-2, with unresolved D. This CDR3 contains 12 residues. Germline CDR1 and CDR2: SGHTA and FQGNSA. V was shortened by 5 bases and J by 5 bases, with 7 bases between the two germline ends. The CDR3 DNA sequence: TGTGCCAGCAGCCCCTCGGATCAGCCCCAGCATTTT. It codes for CASSPSDQPQHF.

CDR3 nucleotide sequence: TGTGCCGCCCACCCAGGGCCTGGGGCCAACGTCCTGACTTTC. Protein sequence: CAAHPGPGANVLTF. This chain connects TRBV10-3 to TRBJ2-6; D is possibly TRBD1 (5 bases). This CDR3 region has 14 residues. Trimming removed 11 bases at V and 2 bases at J, with 13 bases between. Germline V CDR1 and CDR2: ENHRY, SYGVKD.

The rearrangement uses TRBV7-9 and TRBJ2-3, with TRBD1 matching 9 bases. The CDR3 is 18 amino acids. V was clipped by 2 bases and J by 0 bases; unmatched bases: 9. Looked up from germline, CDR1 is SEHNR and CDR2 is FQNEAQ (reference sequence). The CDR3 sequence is CASSLKDGGTGSTDTQYF. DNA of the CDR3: TGTGCCAGCAGCTTAAAGGATGGGGGGACAGGGAGCACAGATACGCAGTATTTT.

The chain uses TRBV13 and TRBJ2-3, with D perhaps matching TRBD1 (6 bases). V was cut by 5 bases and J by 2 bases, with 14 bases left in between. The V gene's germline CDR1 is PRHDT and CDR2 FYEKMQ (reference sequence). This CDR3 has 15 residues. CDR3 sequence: CASSVPGTFTDTQYF. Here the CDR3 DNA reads TGTGCCAGCAGCGTTCCCGGGACATTCACAGATACGCAGTATTTT. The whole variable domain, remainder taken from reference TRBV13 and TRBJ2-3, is AAGVIQSPRHLIKEKRETATLKCYPIPRHDTVYWYQQGPGQDPQFLISFYEKMQSDKGSIPDRFSAQQFSDYHSELNMSSLELGDSALYFCASSVPGTFTDTQYFGPGTRLTVL.

CDR3 amino acids: CASSLEYGQNYGYTF. The CDR3 nucleotides read TGTGCCAGCAGCTTAGAATATGGTCAGAACTATGGCTACACCTTC. The gene calls are TRBV11-2 and TRBJ1-2; no clear D gene. CDR3 length: 15 residues. The germline V gene encodes CDR1 SGHAT and CDR2 FQNNGV. Trimming shortened V by 0 bases and J by 2 bases, and 10 bases separated the two germline ends.

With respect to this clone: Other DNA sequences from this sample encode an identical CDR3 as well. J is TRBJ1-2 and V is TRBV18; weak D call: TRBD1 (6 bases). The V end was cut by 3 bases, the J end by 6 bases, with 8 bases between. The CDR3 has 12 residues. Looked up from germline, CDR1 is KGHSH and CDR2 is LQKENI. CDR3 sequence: CASSPSGDGYTF. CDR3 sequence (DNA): TGTGCCAGCTCACCCTCAGGGGATGGCTACACCTTC.

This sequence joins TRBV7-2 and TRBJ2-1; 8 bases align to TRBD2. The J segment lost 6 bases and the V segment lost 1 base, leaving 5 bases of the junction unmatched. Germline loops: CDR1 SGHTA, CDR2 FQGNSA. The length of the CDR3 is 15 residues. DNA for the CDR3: TGTGCCAGCAGCTTAGGGACTAGCCCCAGCAATGAGCAGTTCTTC. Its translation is CASSLGTSPSNEQFF.

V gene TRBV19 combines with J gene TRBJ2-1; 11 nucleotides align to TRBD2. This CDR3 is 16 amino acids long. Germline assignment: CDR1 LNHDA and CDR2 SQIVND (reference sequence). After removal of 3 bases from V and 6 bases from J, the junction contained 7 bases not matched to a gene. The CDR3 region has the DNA TGTGCCAGTAGTATTGCTAGCGGGGGGCTAGGCAATGAGCAGTTCTTC. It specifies CASSIASGGLGNEQFF. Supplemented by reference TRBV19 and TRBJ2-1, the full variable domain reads DGGITQSPKYLFRKEGQNVTLSCEQNLNHDAMYWYRQDPGQGLRLIYYSQIVNDFQKGDIAEGYSVSREKKESFPLTVTSAQKNPTAFYLCASSIASGGLGNEQFFGPGTRLTVL.

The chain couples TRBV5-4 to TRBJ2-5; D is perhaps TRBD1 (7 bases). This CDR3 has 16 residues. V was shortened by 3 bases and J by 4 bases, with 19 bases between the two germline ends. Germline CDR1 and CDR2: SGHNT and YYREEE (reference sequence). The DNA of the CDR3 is TGTGCCAGCAGCTCCCGCAAGGAGGGGGCAGGAGAGACCCAGTACTTC. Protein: CASSSRKEGAGETQYF.

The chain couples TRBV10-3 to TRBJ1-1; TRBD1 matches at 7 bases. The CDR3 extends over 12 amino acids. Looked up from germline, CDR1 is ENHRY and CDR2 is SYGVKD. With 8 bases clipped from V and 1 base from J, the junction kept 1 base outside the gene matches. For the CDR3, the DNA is TGTGCCATCGGACAGGAGAACACTGAAGCTTTCTTT. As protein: CAIGQENTEAFF.

The CDR3 spells CASSRRQSTDTQYF. CDR3 nucleotides: TGTGCCAGCAGTAGGAGACAGTCCACAGATACGCAGTATTTT. The chain combines TRBV2 with TRBJ2-3; TRBD1 is a possible D gene (5 bases). Trimming removed 5 bases from V and 2 bases from J, with 11 bases in between. The germline V gene has CDR1 SNHLY and CDR2 FYNNEI. There are 14 residues in the CDR3. Together with reference TRBV2 and TRBJ2-3, the CDR3 gives the full variable domain: EPEVTQTPSHQVTQMGQEVILRCVPISNHLYFYWYRQILGQKVEFLVSFYNNEISEKSEIFDDQFSVERPDGSNFTLKIRSTKLEDSAMYFCASSRRQSTDTQYFGPGTRLTVL.

The CDR3 sequence is CASSLGGAGANVLTF. The CDR3 nucleotides are TGTGCCAGCAGCTTGGGAGGGGCCGGGGCCAACGTCCTGACTTTC. The chain combines TRBV7-2 with TRBJ2-6; 7 bases agree with TRBD2. Germline CDR1 and CDR2: SGHTA and FQGNSA. V gave up 3 bases and J gave up 4 bases; unmatched junction bases: 3. This CDR3 region has 15 residues.

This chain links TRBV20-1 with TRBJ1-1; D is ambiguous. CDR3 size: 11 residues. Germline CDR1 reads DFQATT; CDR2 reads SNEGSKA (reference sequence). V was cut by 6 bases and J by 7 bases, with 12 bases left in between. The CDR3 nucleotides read TGCAGTGCAGACGGGAGGGATGAAGCTTTCTTT. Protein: CSADGRDEAFF.

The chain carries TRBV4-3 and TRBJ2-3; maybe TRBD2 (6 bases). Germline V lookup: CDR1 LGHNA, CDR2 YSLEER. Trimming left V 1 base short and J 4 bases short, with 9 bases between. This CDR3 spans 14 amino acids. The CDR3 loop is CASSQALASDTQYF. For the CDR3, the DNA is TGCGCCAGCAGCCAAGCCCTAGCGTCAGATACGCAGTATTTT.

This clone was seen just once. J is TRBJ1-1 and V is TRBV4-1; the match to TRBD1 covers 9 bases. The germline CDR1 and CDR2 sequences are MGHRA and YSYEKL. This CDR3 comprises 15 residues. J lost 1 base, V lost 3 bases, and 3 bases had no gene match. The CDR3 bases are TGCGCCAGCAGCCAGGAGGGACAGGGGAACACTGAAGCTTTCTTT. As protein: CASSQEGQGNTEAFF.